The T cell receptor beta chain described here comes from a study of cytomegalovirus exposure and HLA in healthy donors. PCR primers comprised 60 Vbeta and 13 Jbeta primers. Libraries were prepared by immunoSEQ multiplex PCR; TCRdb keeps only in-frame clonotypes and omits some of them. The table shows about 150,000 clones, with around 74% occurring only once. The V end was cut by 1 base, the J end by 11 bases, with 17 bases between. Germline V CDR1 and CDR2: SQVTM, ANQGSEA. The CDR3 sequence is 13 residues long. This TCR was recovered from a man aged 45-60 years in good health and CMV-seropositive. V is TRBV29-1 and J is TRBJ1-1, with unresolved D. The sample consisted of PBMCs. The CDR3 nucleotides read TGCAGCGTTGAAGGACGGGGATCTACCGAGGCTTTCTTT. Translating gives CSVEGRGSTEAFF.